This is a list of T cell receptor beta chains from one sample in a study of blood T cell repertoires in COVID-19. This table comes from immunoSEQ multiplex PCR, and its TCRdb copy is limited to in-frame clones, with some not included. Of some 100,000 clones detected, roughly 92% appear once; the ten largest clones hold roughly 0.88%. Material: peripheral blood. Every receptor here comes from a man aged 60-69 years with acute or convalescent COVID-19. CDR3s include the opening cysteine and the closing phenylalanine or tryptophan. The order of the fields is J gene, clone size, D gene, V gene, CDR3 length, CDR3 protein, CDR3 DNA. The D gene is left open where the match is weak. Rows give clone size only sometimes, using once, few, many, or a class for an expanded clone.

j_gene: TRBJ2-5; abundance: NA; d_gene: TRBD2; v_gene: TRBV7-9; len: 15; CDR3aa: CASSLGGGVGETQYF; CDR3nt: TGTGCCAGCAGCCTAGGCGGGGGTGTGGGAGAGACCCAGTACTTC
j_gene: TRBJ2-1; abundance: NA; d_gene: TRBD2; v_gene: TRBV7-9; len: 17; CDR3aa: CASSSTSGRGAYNEQFF; CDR3nt: TGTGCCAGCAGCTCGACTAGCGGGAGGGGCGCCTACAATGAGCAGTTCTTC
j_gene: TRBJ1-3; abundance: NA; d_gene: TRBD1; v_gene: TRBV3-1/TRBV3-2; len: 15; CDR3aa: CASSQVRQGFDTIYF; CDR3nt: TGTGCCAGCAGCCAAGTGCGACAGGGCTTTGACACCATATATTTT
j_gene: TRBJ1-5; abundance: NA; d_gene: TRBD1; v_gene: TRBV3-1/TRBV3-2; len: 14; CDR3aa: CASSNRGGNQPQHF; CDR3nt: TGTGCCAGCAGCAACAGGGGTGGCAATCAGCCCCAGCATTTT
j_gene: TRBJ2-7; abundance: once; d_gene: NA; v_gene: TRBV5-1; len: 12; CDR3aa: CASSLDLDEQYF; CDR3nt: TGCGCCAGCAGCTTGGATCTCGACGAGCAGTACTTC
j_gene: TRBJ1-1; abundance: NA; d_gene: TRBD1; v_gene: TRBV5-1; len: 16; CDR3aa: CASSWDGQGRSTEAFF; CDR3nt: TGCGCCAGCAGCTGGGACGGACAGGGAAGAAGTACTGAAGCTTTCTTT
j_gene: TRBJ1-2; abundance: NA; d_gene: TRBD1; v_gene: TRBV10-3; len: 13; CDR3aa: CAISDNRGYGYTF; CDR3nt: TGTGCCATCAGTGATAACAGGGGCTATGGCTACACCTTC
j_gene: TRBJ1-2; abundance: once; d_gene: NA; v_gene: TRBV18; len: 17; CDR3aa: CASGGNPGTGTNYGYTF; CDR3nt: TGTGCCAGCGGGGGGAATCCAGGAACGGGAACTAACTATGGCTACACCTTC
j_gene: TRBJ1-2; abundance: once; d_gene: NA; v_gene: TRBV3-1/TRBV3-2; len: 15; CDR3aa: CASSPNRDIGGGYTF; CDR3nt: TGTGCCAGCAGCCCGAACCGGGACATAGGGGGTGGCTACACCTTC
j_gene: TRBJ2-1; abundance: NA; d_gene: NA; v_gene: TRBV16; len: 14; CDR3aa: CASAGQDVYNEQFF; CDR3nt: TGTGCCTCGGCGGGGCAGGACGTATACAATGAGCAGTTCTTC
j_gene: TRBJ1-4; abundance: NA; d_gene: NA; v_gene: TRBV7-7; len: 15; CDR3aa: CASSRSTATNEKLFF; CDR3nt: TGTGCTAGCAGCCGATCGACAGCAACTAATGAAAAACTGTTTTTT
j_gene: TRBJ2-5; abundance: NA; d_gene: NA; v_gene: TRBV5-1; len: 13; CDR3aa: CASSLVAGETQYF; CDR3nt: TGCGCCAGCAGCTTGGTTGCCGGAGAGACCCAGTACTTC
j_gene: TRBJ1-2; abundance: NA; d_gene: NA; v_gene: TRBV18; len: 15; CDR3aa: CASSPIGETRYGYTF; CDR3nt: TGTGCCAGCTCACCAATAGGAGAGACTCGCTATGGCTACACCTTC
j_gene: TRBJ2-1; abundance: NA; d_gene: NA; v_gene: TRBV9; len: 16; CDR3aa: CASTRGWRGSYNEQFF; CDR3nt: TGTGCCAGCACCAGAGGGTGGCGGGGATCCTACAATGAGCAGTTCTTC
j_gene: TRBJ1-2; abundance: NA; d_gene: NA; v_gene: TRBV19; len: 16; CDR3aa: CASSISPGLNPGGYTF; CDR3nt: TGTGCCAGTAGTATCTCTCCAGGGCTGAACCCCGGGGGCTACACCTTC
j_gene: TRBJ2-1; abundance: NA; d_gene: NA; v_gene: TRBV19; len: 16; CDR3aa: CASSIDGQLGGLEQFF; CDR3nt: TGTGCCAGTAGTATAGACGGGCAGTTGGGGGGGCTTGAGCAGTTCTTC
j_gene: TRBJ2-7; abundance: NA; d_gene: TRBD2; v_gene: TRBV10-3; len: 16; CDR3aa: CAISEPLTSGRNEQYF; CDR3nt: TGTGCCATCAGTGAGCCCTTGACTAGCGGGAGGAACGAGCAGTACTTC
j_gene: TRBJ2-1; abundance: NA; d_gene: TRBD2; v_gene: TRBV7-2; len: 14; CDR3aa: CASSQGTSGGEQFF; CDR3nt: TGTGCCAGCAGCCAAGGGACTAGCGGGGGTGAGCAGTTCTTC
j_gene: TRBJ2-6; abundance: NA; d_gene: TRBD2; v_gene: TRBV10-3; len: 19; CDR3aa: CAITAGLAGEHSGANVLTF; CDR3nt: TGTGCCATCACTGCGGGACTAGCGGGAGAGCACTCTGGGGCCAACGTCCTGACTTTC
j_gene: TRBJ1-1; abundance: NA; d_gene: NA; v_gene: TRBV5-1; len: 15; CDR3aa: CASSLEGQVLTEAFF; CDR3nt: TGCGCCAGCAGCTTGGAGGGGCAGGTCCTCACTGAAGCTTTCTTT
j_gene: TRBJ1-2; abundance: NA; d_gene: NA; v_gene: TRBV12-3/TRBV12-4; len: 12; CDR3aa: CASSWDSYGYTF; CDR3nt: TGTGCCAGCAGTTGGGACTCCTATGGCTACACCTTC
j_gene: TRBJ2-1; abundance: NA; d_gene: NA; v_gene: TRBV7-2; len: 13; CDR3aa: CASSLVAHNEQFF; CDR3nt: TGTGCCAGCAGCTTAGTTGCGCACAATGAGCAGTTCTTC
j_gene: TRBJ2-5; abundance: NA; d_gene: NA; v_gene: TRBV11-3; len: 12; CDR3aa: CASSLSGETQYF; CDR3nt: TGTGCCAGCAGCTTATCGGGGGAGACCCAGTACTTC
j_gene: TRBJ2-1; abundance: NA; d_gene: NA; v_gene: TRBV10-3; len: 14; CDR3aa: CAISDRSRYNEQFF; CDR3nt: TGTGCCATCAGTGATCGTAGTCGATACAATGAGCAGTTCTTC
j_gene: TRBJ1-2; abundance: few; d_gene: NA; v_gene: TRBV27; len: 16; CDR3aa: CASSLTQGPSGYGYTF; CDR3nt: TGTGCCAGCAGTTTAACCCAGGGGCCTTCTGGCTATGGCTACACCTTC
j_gene: TRBJ1-2; abundance: NA; d_gene: NA; v_gene: TRBV5-4; len: 16; CDR3aa: CASSQSLQGPNYGYTF; CDR3nt: TGTGCCAGCAGCCAATCACTACAGGGTCCCAACTATGGCTACACCTTC
j_gene: TRBJ2-1; abundance: NA; d_gene: NA; v_gene: TRBV24-1; len: 16; CDR3aa: CATSALAASSYNEQFF; CDR3nt: TGTGCCACCAGTGCGTTAGCGGCAAGCTCCTACAATGAGCAGTTCTTC
j_gene: TRBJ1-6; abundance: NA; d_gene: NA; v_gene: TRBV5-4; len: 15; CDR3aa: CASRGEAGYDSPLHF; CDR3nt: TGTGCCAGCAGAGGGGAAGCGGGTTATGATTCACCCCTCCACTTT
j_gene: TRBJ2-1; abundance: once; d_gene: TRBD2; v_gene: TRBV7-3; len: 15; CDR3aa: CASSLAGGLNNEQFF; CDR3nt: TGTGCCAGCAGCTTAGCGGGAGGGCTTAACAATGAGCAGTTCTTC
j_gene: TRBJ1-1; abundance: NA; d_gene: NA; v_gene: TRBV4-1; len: 14; CDR3aa: CASRDLTGNTEAFF; CDR3nt: TGCGCCAGCAGAGATTTGACGGGGAACACTGAAGCTTTCTTT
j_gene: TRBJ1-2; abundance: NA; d_gene: NA; v_gene: TRBV24-1; len: 14; CDR3aa: CATSDGRVGYGYTF; CDR3nt: TGTGCCACCAGTGACGGCAGGGTTGGCTATGGCTACACCTTC
j_gene: TRBJ1-5; abundance: NA; d_gene: TRBD1; v_gene: TRBV7-2; len: 15; CDR3aa: CASSPRTGGNQPQHF; CDR3nt: TGTGCCAGCAGCCCCCGGACAGGGGGCAATCAGCCCCAGCATTTT
j_gene: TRBJ1-3; abundance: few; d_gene: NA; v_gene: TRBV30; len: 16; CDR3aa: CAVSLLGQGIGNTIYF; CDR3nt: TGTGCCGTGAGCCTCTTAGGGCAGGGGATTGGAAACACCATATATTTT
j_gene: TRBJ2-3; abundance: NA; d_gene: NA; v_gene: TRBV4-1; len: 14; CDR3aa: CASSQDGGTATQYF; CDR3nt: TGCGCCAGCAGCCAAGATGGGGGGACAGCAACGCAGTATTTT
j_gene: TRBJ1-1; abundance: NA; d_gene: NA; v_gene: TRBV5-1; len: 13; CDR3aa: CASSMGTNTEAFF; CDR3nt: TGCGCCAGCAGCATGGGGACTAACACTGAAGCTTTCTTT
j_gene: TRBJ1-3; abundance: NA; d_gene: NA; v_gene: TRBV5-1; len: 15; CDR3aa: CASSHDRNSGNTIYF; CDR3nt: TGCGCCAGCAGCCACGACAGAAACTCTGGAAACACCATATATTTT
j_gene: TRBJ2-3; abundance: once; d_gene: TRBD2; v_gene: TRBV6-1; len: 16; CDR3aa: CASSGYSAGGTDTQYF; CDR3nt: TGTGCCAGCAGTGGGTACTCAGCGGGGGGCACAGATACGCAGTATTTT
j_gene: TRBJ1-4; abundance: once; d_gene: NA; v_gene: TRBV1; len: 19; CDR3aa: CTSSQLGDTPGSDGEKLFF; CDR3nt: TGCACCAGCAGCCAATTGGGGGACACCCCTGGGTCCGATGGTGAAAAACTGTTTTTT
j_gene: TRBJ2-1; abundance: NA; d_gene: NA; v_gene: TRBV6-5; len: 16; CDR3aa: CASSYSDRYAKNEQFF; CDR3nt: TGTGCCAGCAGTTACTCGGACAGATATGCTAAAAATGAGCAGTTCTTC
j_gene: TRBJ1-5; abundance: NA; d_gene: TRBD1; v_gene: TRBV5-8; len: 16; CDR3aa: CASSPPGGMSNQPQHF; CDR3nt: TGTGCCAGCAGCCCCCCAGGGGGCATGAGCAATCAGCCCCAGCATTTT
j_gene: TRBJ2-3; abundance: NA; d_gene: NA; v_gene: TRBV27; len: 17; CDR3aa: CASSSGVGGQGTDTQYF; CDR3nt: TGTGCCAGCAGTTCCGGCGTCGGGGGGCAGGGGACAGATACGCAGTATTTT
j_gene: TRBJ2-1; abundance: NA; d_gene: TRBD2; v_gene: TRBV5-1; len: 17; CDR3aa: CASSFGLAGVARNEQFF; CDR3nt: TGCGCCAGCAGCTTCGGACTAGCGGGAGTCGCAAGGAATGAGCAGTTCTTC
j_gene: TRBJ1-3; abundance: NA; d_gene: TRBD1; v_gene: TRBV5-5; len: 18; CDR3aa: CASSLITGGRNSGNTIYF; CDR3nt: TGTGCCAGCAGCTTAATTACAGGGGGCCGTAATTCTGGAAACACCATATATTTT
j_gene: TRBJ2-2; abundance: once; d_gene: NA; v_gene: TRBV9; len: 14; CDR3aa: CASSYAGDTGELFF; CDR3nt: TGTGCCAGCAGCTACGCGGGTGACACCGGGGAGCTGTTTTTT
j_gene: TRBJ1-2; abundance: NA; d_gene: NA; v_gene: TRBV6-5; len: 14; CDR3aa: CASSYSGFNYGYTF; CDR3nt: TGTGCCAGCAGTTACTCGGGCTTCAACTATGGCTACACCTTC
j_gene: TRBJ1-4; abundance: NA; d_gene: TRBD1; v_gene: TRBV25-1; len: 17; CDR3aa: CASSVSGTGGPNEKLFF; CDR3nt: TGTGCCAGCAGTGTTTCGGGAACAGGGGGCCCTAATGAAAAACTGTTTTTT